This TCR beta chain stems from a study of identifying expanded T cells in peripheral blood. From germline, CDR1 is LNHDA and CDR2 SQIVND (reference sequence). This CDR3 is 15 amino acids long. V was trimmed by 4 bases and J by 0 bases, leaving 10 bases between them. About this clone itself: Its target is unknown.

Study-wide findings and caveats: Roughly two-week clone count variance significantly increased as total template count grew. Technical replicates showed approximately 1.2 changed clones; two weeks 15 to 20; four weeks 19.

Data came from immunoSEQ multiplex PCR; TCRdb stores just in-frame clones and leaves some out. The data show 85,000 to 95,000 clones, with around nine tenths seen just once and roughly 3.8% held by the top ten. Sequenced: blood. The chain combines TRBV19 with TRBJ2-1; D is uncertain. The sequence was collected from a person between 18 and 75 years old in good health. The CDR3 region is CASSKAGRSYNEQFF. CDR3 nucleotide sequence: TGTGCCAGTAGTAAAGCAGGCCGCTCCTACAATGAGCAGTTCTTC.